The 4 T cell receptor beta chains below were found in one sample sequenced in a study of blood T cell repertoires in COVID-19. The data were produced by immunoSEQ multiplex PCR, yet TCRdb's version contains in-frame clones alone and is incomplete. Among over 40,000 clones listed, about nine tenths were seen once. The specimen was peripheral blood. These receptors were obtained from a man aged 65 to 79 with acute or convalescent COVID-19.

J is TRBJ1-2 and V is TRBV5-4; 8 bases match TRBD1. V was pared by 4 bases and J by 0 bases, with 8 bases of the junction left unmatched. From germline, CDR1 is SGHNT and CDR2 YYREEE (reference sequence). The CDR3 is 16 amino acids. CDR3 DNA: TGTGCCAGCAGCCTCCAAAACAGGGGGACTAACTATGGCTACACCTTC. Its translation is CASSLQNRGTNYGYTF.

V and J are TRBV9 and TRBJ1-1, with 9 bases fitting TRBD1. Germline CDR1 and CDR2: SGDLS and YYNGEE. CDR3 size: 15 residues. V was clipped by 4 bases and J by 1 base; unmatched bases: 5. CDR3 sequence reads: CASSPQGARNTEAFF. Here the CDR3 DNA reads TGTGCCAGCAGCCCACAGGGGGCGAGGAACACTGAAGCTTTCTTT.

The V and J genes are TRBV4-3 and TRBJ2-3, with 8 bases fitting TRBD2. Trimming removed 1 base from V and 4 bases from J; junction bases left unmatched: 7. Germline V gives CDR1 LGHNA, CDR2 YSLEER. This CDR3 is built from 16 residues. In DNA form, the CDR3 reads TGCGCCAGCAGCCAAGGGGTCACGGGGGGGGCAGATACGCAGTATTTT. Encoded protein: CASSQGVTGGADTQYF.

This clone has only one observation. The rearrangement joins TRBV11-3 to TRBJ2-3; 8 bases match TRBD2. Trimming took 4 bases from V and 1 from J; bases not matched to a gene: 4. CDR1 SGHNT and CDR2 YENEEA come from the germline V gene. CDR3 length: 15 amino acids. The CDR3: CASSSTSGGTDTQYF. The CDR3 DNA follows: TGTGCCAGCAGCTCTACTAGCGGCGGCACAGATACGCAGTATTTT.